This TCR beta chain was recovered during a study of cytomegalovirus exposure and HLA in healthy donors. Amplification used 60 Vbeta primers and 13 Jbeta primers. Only in-frame clones appear in the TCRdb table, and some are missing; sequencing was by immunoSEQ multiplex PCR. The table records about 200,000 clones, 70% to 80% of them present only once. The CDR3 loop spans 16 amino acids. V lost 5 bases to trimming and J lost 4 bases; unmatched junction nucleotides: 9. Per germline, CDR1 MDHEN and CDR2 SYDVKM. This clone was picked up one time. Healthy individuals who donated bone marrow served as the donors.

This TCR was sampled from a woman in her thirties in good health and CMV-seronegative. The V and J genes are TRBV28 and TRBJ2-7; 12 bases fit TRBD2. The sequenced material came from PBMCs. In DNA form, the CDR3 reads TGTGCCAGCAGTCCACCACTAGCGGGAGGCCTATACGAGCAGTACTTC. Translated: CASSPPLAGGLYEQYF. The whole variable domain, remainder taken from reference TRBV28 and TRBJ2-7, is DVKVTQSSRYLVKRTGEKVFLECVQDMDHENMFWYRQDPGLGLRLIYFSYDVKMKEKGDIPEGYSVSREKKERFSLILESASTNQTSMYLCASSPPLAGGLYEQYFGPGTRLTVT.